This T cell receptor beta chain came from a study of cytomegalovirus exposure and HLA in healthy donors. Study in general: Of 300 to 500 genotyped donors, roughly 81% grouped in the Caucasian-associated ancestry cluster.

Study outcomes and limitations: In vitro work confirmed that a few CMV-associated chains recognize CMV antigens. Overall, roughly 160 TCR beta chains were annotated as cytomegalovirus-associated.

This clone was seen once. Antigen unknown. Amplification used 60 Vbeta primers and 13 Jbeta primers. How the authors handled the data: In a later analysis, the count reached approximately 80 million unique TCR beta chains, with around 10 million shared. Assay used: immunoSEQ multiplex PCR; TCRdb lists only in-frame clones, some missing. D and trimming were read from the DNA, whereas the V and J calls and clone size are those reported in that table. Counted here are some 150,000 clones, roughly 80% occurring once; the ten biggest clones make up 5.1%. The germline CDR1 and CDR2 sequences are SGHTA and FQGNSA. Trimming shortened V by 7 bases and J by 6 bases, and 15 bases separated the two germline ends. There are 14 residues in the CDR3.

The receptor's source is a male donor in good health and CMV-seronegative. The source material was PBMCs. The V call is TRBV7-2, the J call TRBJ1-4, with D possibly TRBD1 on 5 matching bases. The CDR3 nucleotides are TGTGCCAGCACCCCGGGACCGGGAGATGAAAAACTGTTTTTT. Protein sequence: CASTPGPGDEKLFF.